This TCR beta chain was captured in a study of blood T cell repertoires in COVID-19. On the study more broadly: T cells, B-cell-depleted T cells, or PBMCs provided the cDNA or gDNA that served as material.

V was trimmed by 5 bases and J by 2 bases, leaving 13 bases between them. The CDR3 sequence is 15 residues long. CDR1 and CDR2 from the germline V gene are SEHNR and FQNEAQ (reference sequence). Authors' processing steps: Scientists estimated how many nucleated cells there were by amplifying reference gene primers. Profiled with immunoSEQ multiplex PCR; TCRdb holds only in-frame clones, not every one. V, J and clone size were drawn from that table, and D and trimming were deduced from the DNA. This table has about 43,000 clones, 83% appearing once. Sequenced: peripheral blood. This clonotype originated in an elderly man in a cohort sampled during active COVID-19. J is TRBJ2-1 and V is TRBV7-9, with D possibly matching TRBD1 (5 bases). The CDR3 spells CASSAQGLTYNEQFF. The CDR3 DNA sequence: TGTGCCAGCAGCGCCCAGGGTCTTACCTACAATGAGCAGTTCTTC.